This is a list of T cell receptor beta chains from one sample in a study of cytomegalovirus exposure and HLA in healthy donors. The method was immunoSEQ multiplex PCR; TCRdb's version includes in-frame clones alone and lacks a portion of them. The sample lists approximately 89,000 clones, under 75% occurring once. Sequencing was done on a sample of PBMCs. The receptors here all came from a female donor in good health and CMV-seronegative. The CDR3 runs from the conserved cysteine through the conserved F or W.

J,V,CDR3
TRBJ2-6,TRBV18,CASSPGQGDVLTF
TRBJ2-3,TRBV6-1,CASSDPGEGTDTQYF
TRBJ1-5,TRBV18,CASSPNWGDQPQHF
TRBJ2-1,TRBV7-8,CASSLARGNEQFF
TRBJ2-3,TRBV27,CASSRGRDTQYF
TRBJ2-6,TRBV6-6,CASSSRGFGANVLTF
TRBJ2-1,TRBV5-5,CASSLSGDGIGEQFF
TRBJ2-3,TRBV30,CAWTPGQGVTDTQYF
TRBJ2-6,TRBV19,CASSIGTRGSGANVLTF
TRBJ2-3,TRBV7-2,CASSLNPGTDTQYF
TRBJ1-1,TRBV4-2,CASSQVINTEAFF
TRBJ2-5,TRBV28,CASTLGGREETQYF
TRBJ2-5,TRBV10-3,CATRGTSGGYQETQYF
TRBJ2-7,TRBV29-1,CSVEDPGLAGTYEQYF
TRBJ2-7,TRBV27,CASSLSSSGTYEQYF
TRBJ1-1,TRBV30,CAWRQQGYTEAFF
TRBJ1-6,TRBV7-8,CASSRTGMRSNYNSPLHF
TRBJ1-1,TRBV19,CASSTLGQGQEAFF
TRBJ2-5,TRBV5-1,CASHSTSRLQETQYF
TRBJ1-1,TRBV30,CAWSVDRNTEAFF
TRBJ1-2,TRBV28,CASIHGTGLYGYTF
TRBJ2-1,TRBV18,CASSPLMRNEGNEQFF
TRBJ2-3,TRBV30,CAWTLAGGRGTDTQYF
TRBJ1-5,TRBV5-6,CASSPQGNQPQHF